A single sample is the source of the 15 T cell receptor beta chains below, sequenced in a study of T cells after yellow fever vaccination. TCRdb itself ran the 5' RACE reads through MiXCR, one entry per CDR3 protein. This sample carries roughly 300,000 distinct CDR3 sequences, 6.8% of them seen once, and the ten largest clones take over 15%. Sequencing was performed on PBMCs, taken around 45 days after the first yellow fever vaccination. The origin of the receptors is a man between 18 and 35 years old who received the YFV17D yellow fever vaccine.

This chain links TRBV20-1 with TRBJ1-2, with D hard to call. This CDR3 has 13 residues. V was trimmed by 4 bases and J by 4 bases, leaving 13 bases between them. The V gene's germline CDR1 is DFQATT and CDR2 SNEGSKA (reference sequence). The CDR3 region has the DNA TGCAGTGCTAATGCGGTCAGTCTCTATGGCTACACCTTC. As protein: CSANAVSLYGYTF.

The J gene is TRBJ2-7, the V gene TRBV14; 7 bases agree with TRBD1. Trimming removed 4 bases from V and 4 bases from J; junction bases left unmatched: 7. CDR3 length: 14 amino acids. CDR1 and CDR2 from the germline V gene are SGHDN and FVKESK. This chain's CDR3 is CASSPWDRTYEQYF. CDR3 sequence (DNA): TGTGCCAGCAGCCCCTGGGACAGAACATACGAGCAGTACTTC.

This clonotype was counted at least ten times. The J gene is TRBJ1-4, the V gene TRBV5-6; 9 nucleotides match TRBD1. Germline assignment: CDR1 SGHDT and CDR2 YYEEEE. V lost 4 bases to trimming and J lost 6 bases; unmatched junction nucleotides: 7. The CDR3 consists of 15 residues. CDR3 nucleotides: TGTGCCAGCAGCCCAGGGACAGGGACGGATGAAAAACTGTTTTTT. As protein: CASSPGTGTDEKLFF.

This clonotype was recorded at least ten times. The CDR3 protein is CASSGVNTEAFF. CDR3 DNA: TGTGCCTCGAGTGGAGTGAACACTGAAGCTTTCTTT. The J gene is TRBJ1-1, the V gene TRBV18; no clear D. Trimming cost V 11 bases and J 0 bases, with 10 bases left between them. CDR1 KGHSH and CDR2 LQKENI come from the germline V gene. The CDR3 extends over 12 amino acids.

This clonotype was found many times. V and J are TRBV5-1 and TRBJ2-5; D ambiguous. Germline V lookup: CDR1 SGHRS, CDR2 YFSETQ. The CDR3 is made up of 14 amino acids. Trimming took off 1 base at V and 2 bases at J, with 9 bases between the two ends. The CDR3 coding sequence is TGCGCCAGCAGCTTGCTAGGGCAGCAAGAGACCCAGTACTTC. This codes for CASSLLGQQETQYF.

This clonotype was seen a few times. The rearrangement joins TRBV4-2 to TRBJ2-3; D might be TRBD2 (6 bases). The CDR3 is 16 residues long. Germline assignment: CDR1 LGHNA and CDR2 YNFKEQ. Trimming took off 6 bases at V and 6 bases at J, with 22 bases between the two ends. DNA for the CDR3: TGTGCCAGCAGTCACAGCCCGGGAGTCGAGGAGGATACGCAGTATTTT. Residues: CASSHSPGVEEDTQYF.

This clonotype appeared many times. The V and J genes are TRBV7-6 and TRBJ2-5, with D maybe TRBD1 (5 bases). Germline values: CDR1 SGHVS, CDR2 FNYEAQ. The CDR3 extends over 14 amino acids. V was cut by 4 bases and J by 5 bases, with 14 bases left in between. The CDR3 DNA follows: TGTGCCAGCAGCTCTCGACCCAGGGTCGAGACCCAGTACTTC. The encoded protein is CASSSRPRVETQYF.

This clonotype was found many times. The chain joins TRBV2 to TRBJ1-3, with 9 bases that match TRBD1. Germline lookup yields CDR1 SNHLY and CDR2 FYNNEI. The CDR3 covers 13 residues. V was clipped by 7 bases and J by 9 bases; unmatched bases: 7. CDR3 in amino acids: CASTRDRAGTIYF. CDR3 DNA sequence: TGTGCCAGCACCAGGGACAGGGCTGGCACCATATATTTT.

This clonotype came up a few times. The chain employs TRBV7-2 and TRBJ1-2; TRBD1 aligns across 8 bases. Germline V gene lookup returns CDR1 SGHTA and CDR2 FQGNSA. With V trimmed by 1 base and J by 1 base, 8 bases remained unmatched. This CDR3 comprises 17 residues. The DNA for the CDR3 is TGTGCCAGCAGCTTAGGTTTCTACAGGGGGGTTAACTATGGCTACACCTTC. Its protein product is CASSLGFYRGVNYGYTF.

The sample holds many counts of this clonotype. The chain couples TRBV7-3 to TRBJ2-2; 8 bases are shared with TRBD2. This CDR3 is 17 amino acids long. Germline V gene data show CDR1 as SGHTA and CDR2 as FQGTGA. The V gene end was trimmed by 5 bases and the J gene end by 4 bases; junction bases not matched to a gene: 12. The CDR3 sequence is CASSPPGTSGATGELFF. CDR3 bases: TGTGCCAGCAGCCCCCCGGGCACTAGCGGAGCCACCGGGGAGCTGTTTTTT.

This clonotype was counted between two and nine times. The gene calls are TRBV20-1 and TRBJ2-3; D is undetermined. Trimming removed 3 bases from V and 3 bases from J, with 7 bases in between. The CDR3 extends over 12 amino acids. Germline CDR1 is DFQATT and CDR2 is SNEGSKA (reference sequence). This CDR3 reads CSASLVTDTQYF. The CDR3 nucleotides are TGCAGTGCTAGTCTTGTAACAGATACGCAGTATTTT.

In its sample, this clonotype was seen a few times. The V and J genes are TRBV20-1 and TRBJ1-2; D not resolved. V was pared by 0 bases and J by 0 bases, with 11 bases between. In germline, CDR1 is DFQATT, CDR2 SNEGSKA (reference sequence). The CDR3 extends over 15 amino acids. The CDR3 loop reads CSARDPRATNYGYTF. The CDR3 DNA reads TGCAGTGCTAGAGATCCAAGGGCAACTAACTATGGCTACACCTTC.

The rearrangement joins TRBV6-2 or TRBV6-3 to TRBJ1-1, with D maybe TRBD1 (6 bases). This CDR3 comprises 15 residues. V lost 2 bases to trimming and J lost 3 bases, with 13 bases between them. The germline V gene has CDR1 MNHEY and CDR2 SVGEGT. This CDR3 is CASSYGQNEDTEAFF. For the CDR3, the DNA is TGTGCCAGCAGTTACGGACAGAACGAGGACACTGAAGCTTTCTTT.

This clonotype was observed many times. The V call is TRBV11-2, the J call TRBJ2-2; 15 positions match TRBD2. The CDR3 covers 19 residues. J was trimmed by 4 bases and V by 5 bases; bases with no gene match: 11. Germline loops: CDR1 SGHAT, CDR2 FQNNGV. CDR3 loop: CASSPPGLAGGKRTGELFF. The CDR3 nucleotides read TGTGCCAGCAGCCCACCGGGACTAGCGGGGGGCAAACGCACCGGGGAGCTGTTTTTT. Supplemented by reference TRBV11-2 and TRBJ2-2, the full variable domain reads EAGVAQSPRYKIIEKRQSVAFWCNPISGHATLYWYQQILGQGPKLLIQFQNNGVVDDSQLPKDRFSAERLKGVDSTLKIQPAKLEDSAVYLCASSPPGLAGGKRTGELFFGEGSRLTVL.

CDR3 amino acids: CASSLGPVINSGANVLTF. Here the CDR3 DNA reads TGCGCCAGCAGCTTGGGTCCAGTTATCAACTCTGGGGCCAACGTCCTGACTTTC. The rearrangement links TRBV5-1 to TRBJ2-6; D gene uncertain. Germline V lookup: CDR1 SGHRS, CDR2 YFSETQ. The CDR3 has 18 amino acids. With 0 bases removed from V and 0 bases from J, the gap between germline ends came to 13 bases.